This T cell receptor beta chain was captured by sequencing in a study of T cells in Graves' hyperthyroidism and ophthalmopathy. Whole-study context: Any treatment followed the collection of peripheral blood at initial diagnosis.

This clonotype came up a few times. The antigen is not known. Findings and caveats of the study: Ophthalmopathy was identified by the model a median approximately 6.4 months ahead of onset.

Amplification of TCR beta CDR3 regions used RNA as the template. HTBI primers were used for first-round RT-PCR of the TCR CDR3. TCRdb fed the multiplex PCR reads into MiXCR, producing one record per CDR3 protein. The sample records a few hundred thousand distinct CDR3 sequences, 18% being singletons. Uncontrolled infections, other autoimmune diseases, pregnancy or lactation led to exclusion of patients. Diagnoses were made from clinical symptoms, serum measures (thyroxine and TRAb), thyroid ultrasound and orbital computed tomography. The V and J ends lost 4 bases and 6 bases respectively, with 9 bases between them. Germline CDR1 MNHNS, CDR2 SASEGT. CDR3 length: 12 residues.

V and J are TRBV6-1 and TRBJ1-1; no reliable D call. This sequence was found in a man in his late teens or twenties with Graves' ophthalmopathy. Sequencing was performed on blood. Written as DNA, the CDR3 is TGTGCCAGCAGTGGGACGTCGCCTGAAGCTTTCTTT. This gives the protein CASSGTSPEAFF.